This T cell receptor beta chain was recovered during a study of CD8 T cells in ankylosing spondylitis. General study results and limits: A motif of 7 or 8 highly homologous TCR beta variants was seen as apparently characteristic of ankylosing spondylitis blood. From matched ankylosing spondylitis synovial fluid, disease-linked clones were reportedly recovered at significantly enriched levels. Some of the motif variants had earlier been found in reactive arthritis patients' fluid and blood.

This clonotype was seen many times. Its target is not known. Germline V gene data show CDR1 as KGHSH and CDR2 as LQKENI. The CDR3 is 16 amino acids. The V and J ends lost 3 bases and 8 bases respectively, with 20 bases between them. TCRdb re-called the 5' RACE reads through MiXCR, storing one row per CDR3 protein. The data show 69,000 or so distinct CDR3 sequences, with 5.3% seen just once and over 2% held by the top ten. The TCR was taken from a male donor with ankylosing spondylitis or in good health (not recorded which). The sequenced material came from blood, either unsorted or a sorted T cell fraction (not recorded which). The chain links TRBV18 to TRBJ1-3, with D possibly being TRBD1 (5 bases). The CDR3 region is CASSPSKQVRGDTIYF. As DNA, the CDR3 is TGTGCCAGCTCACCTTCAAAACAGGTCCGAGGAGACACCATATATTTT. Filled out from reference TRBV18 and TRBJ1-3, the complete variable domain reads NAGVMQNPRHLVRRRGQEARLRCSPMKGHSHVYWYRQLPEEGLKFMVYLQKENIIDESGMPKERFSAEFPKEGPSILRIQQVVRGDSAAYFCASSPSKQVRGDTIYFGEGSWLTVV.